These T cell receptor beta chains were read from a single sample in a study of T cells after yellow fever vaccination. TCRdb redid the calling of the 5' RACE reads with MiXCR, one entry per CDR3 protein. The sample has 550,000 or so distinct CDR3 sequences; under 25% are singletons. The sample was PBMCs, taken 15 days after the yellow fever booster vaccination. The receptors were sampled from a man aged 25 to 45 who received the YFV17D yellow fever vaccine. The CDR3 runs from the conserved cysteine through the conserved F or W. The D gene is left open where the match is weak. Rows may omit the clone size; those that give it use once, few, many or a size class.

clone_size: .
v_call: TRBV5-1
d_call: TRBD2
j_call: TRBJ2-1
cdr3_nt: TGCGCCAGCAGCAACGGCGGGAGTAATGACAATGAGCAGTTCTTC
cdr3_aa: CASSNGGSNDNEQFF

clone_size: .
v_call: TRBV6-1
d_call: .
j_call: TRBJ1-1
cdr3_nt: TGTGCCAGCAGTAGCCCCGGGGGAAACACTGAAGCTTTCTTT
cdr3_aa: CASSSPGGNTEAFF

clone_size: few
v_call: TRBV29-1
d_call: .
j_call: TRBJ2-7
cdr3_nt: TGCAGCGTTACGGATCTCTACGAGCAGTACTTC
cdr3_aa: CSVTDLYEQYF

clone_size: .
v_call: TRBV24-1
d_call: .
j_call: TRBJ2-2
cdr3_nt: TGTGCCACCAGTGATGATGGTAGCACGTACACCGGGGAGCTGTTTTTT
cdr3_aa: CATSDDGSTYTGELFF

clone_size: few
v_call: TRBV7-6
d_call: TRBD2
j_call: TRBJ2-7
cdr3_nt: TGTGCCAGCAGCTTTTTTAGCGGGAACTCCTACGAGCAGTACTTC
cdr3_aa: CASSFFSGNSYEQYF

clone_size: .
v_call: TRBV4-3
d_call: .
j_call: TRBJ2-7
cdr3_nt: TGCGCCAGCAGCCAAGTTGTCGGTCTCTACGAGCAGTACTTC
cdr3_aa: CASSQVVGLYEQYF

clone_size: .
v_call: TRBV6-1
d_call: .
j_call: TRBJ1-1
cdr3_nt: TGTGCCAGCATGAAGCAGGCCAACACTGAAGCTTTCTTT
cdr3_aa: CASMKQANTEAFF

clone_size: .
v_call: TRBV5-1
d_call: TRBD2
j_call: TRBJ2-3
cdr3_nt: TGCGCCAGCAGCTACTCCGGGACTAGCGGGGGAAGCACAGATACGCAGTATTTT
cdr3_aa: CASSYSGTSGGSTDTQYF

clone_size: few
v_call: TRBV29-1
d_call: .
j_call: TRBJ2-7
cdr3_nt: TGCAGCGCAAACTGGGGAGGCGGCGAGCAGTACTTC
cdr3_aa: CSANWGGGEQYF

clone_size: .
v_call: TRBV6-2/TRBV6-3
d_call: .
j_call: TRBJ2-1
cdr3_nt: TGTGCCAGCATCTACGATGGGGGTTCCTACAATGAGCAGTTCTTC
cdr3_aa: CASIYDGGSYNEQFF

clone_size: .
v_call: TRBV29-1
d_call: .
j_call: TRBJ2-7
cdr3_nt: TGCAGCGTTGAAGTAAGAGCGCCCTACGAGCAGTACTTC
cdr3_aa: CSVEVRAPYEQYF

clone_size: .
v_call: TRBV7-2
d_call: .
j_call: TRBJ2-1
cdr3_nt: TGTGCCAGCAGCGAAAGGGGACACAATGAGCAGTTCTTC
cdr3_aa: CASSERGHNEQFF

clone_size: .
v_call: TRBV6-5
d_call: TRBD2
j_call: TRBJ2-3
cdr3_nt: TGTGCCAGCATTAGGGAGGGAACTAGCACAGATACGCAGTATTTT
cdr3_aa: CASIREGTSTDTQYF

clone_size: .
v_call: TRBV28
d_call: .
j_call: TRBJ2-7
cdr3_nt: TGTGCCAGCAGTTTTAGGGCGAACGACGAGCAGTACTTC
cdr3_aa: CASSFRANDEQYF

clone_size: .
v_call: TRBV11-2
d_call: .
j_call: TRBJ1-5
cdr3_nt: TGTGCCAGCAGCCGAGATATCAATCAGCCCCAGCATTTT
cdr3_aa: CASSRDINQPQHF

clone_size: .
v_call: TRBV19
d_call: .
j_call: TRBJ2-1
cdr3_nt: TGTGCCAGTACCCCCCCCGGATCCTACAATGAGCAGTTCTTC
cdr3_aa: CASTPPGSYNEQFF

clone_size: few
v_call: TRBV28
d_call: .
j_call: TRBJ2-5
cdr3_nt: TGTGCCAGCAGTGTTGCAGGGACTCGGAGAGAGACCCAGTACTTC
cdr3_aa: CASSVAGTRRETQYF

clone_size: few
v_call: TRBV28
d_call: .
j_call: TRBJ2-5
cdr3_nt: TGTGCCAGCACCCTTTCCCCGACAGAAGAGACCCAGTACTTC
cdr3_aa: CASTLSPTEETQYF

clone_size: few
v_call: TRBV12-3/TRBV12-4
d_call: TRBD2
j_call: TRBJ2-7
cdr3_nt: TGTGCCAGCACCAGAAGCGGGAGCGGCTACTACGAGCAGTACTTC
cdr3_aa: CASTRSGSGYYEQYF

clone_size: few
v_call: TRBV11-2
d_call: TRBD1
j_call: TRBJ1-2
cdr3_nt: TGTGCCAGCAGCCCGGGGACAGGGCGAAATTATGGCTACACCTTC
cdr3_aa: CASSPGTGRNYGYTF

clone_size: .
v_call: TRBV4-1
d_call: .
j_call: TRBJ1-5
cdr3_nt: TGCGCCAGCAGCCTGGGAGGGGGATTTCAGCCCCAGCATTTT
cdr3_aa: CASSLGGGFQPQHF

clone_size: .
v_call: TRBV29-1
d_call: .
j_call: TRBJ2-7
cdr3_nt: TGCAGCATGACCGGGCCGCCAGACTACGAGCAGTACTTC
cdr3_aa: CSMTGPPDYEQYF